This TCR beta chain was sequenced in a study of blood T cell repertoires in COVID-19. Study summary: Whether acute or convalescent, the COVID-19 samples came from the United States, Italy and Spain. PBMCs, B-cell-depleted T cells, or T cells were the source of the cDNA or gDNA that made up the material.

This table comes from immunoSEQ multiplex PCR, and its TCRdb copy is limited to in-frame clones, with some not included. The profile shows 100,000 to 110,000 clones, roughly 84% of them singletons. Germline CDR1 reads SGHVT; CDR2 reads SQSDAQ. Trimming pared 1 base from V and 1 base from J, leaving 9 bases between. The CDR3 runs 15 residues. Input material: peripheral blood. The chain links TRBV7-4 to TRBJ2-3; D is uncertain. The receptor's source is a human donor in a cohort sampled during active COVID-19. The CDR3 DNA reads as TGTGCCAGCAGCTTAGAGGTTCAGGGCACAGATACGCAGTATTTT. Its protein product is CASSLEVQGTDTQYF.